This TCR beta chain was identified in a study of blood T cell repertoires in COVID-19. TCRdb keeps only in-frame clones here, not all; method: immunoSEQ multiplex PCR. The sample lists about 250,000 clones, just under 85% occurring once. The TCR sequence derives from an elderly man with acute or convalescent COVID-19. Sequences were obtained from peripheral blood.

The CDR3 bases are TGTGCCAGCAGCGCACCTCTACTAGCGGGGGGCTACGAGCAGTACTTC. This encodes CASSAPLLAGGYEQYF. V and J are TRBV5-5 and TRBJ2-7; 12 bases match TRBD2. In germline, CDR1 is SGHKS, CDR2 YYEKEE (reference sequence). The CDR3 length is 16 residues. The junction had 8 bases not matched to a gene; V was cut back by 4 bases and J by 3 bases.